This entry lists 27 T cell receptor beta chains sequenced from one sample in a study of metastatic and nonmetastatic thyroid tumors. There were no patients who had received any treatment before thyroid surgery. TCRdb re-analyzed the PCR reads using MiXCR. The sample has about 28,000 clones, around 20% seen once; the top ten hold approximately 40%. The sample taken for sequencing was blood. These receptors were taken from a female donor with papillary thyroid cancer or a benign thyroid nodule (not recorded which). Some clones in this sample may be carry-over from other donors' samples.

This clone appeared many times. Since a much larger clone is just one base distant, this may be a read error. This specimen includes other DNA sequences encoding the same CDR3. The CDR3 bases are TGCGCCAGCCAGCGGGGGGGGGGGCGCTACGAGCAGTACTTC. Its protein is CASQRGGGRYEQYF. The chain joins TRBV27 to TRBJ2-7; 10 bases align to TRBD2. The CDR3 consists of 14 residues. CDR1 MNHEY and CDR2 SMNVEV come from the germline V gene (reference sequence).

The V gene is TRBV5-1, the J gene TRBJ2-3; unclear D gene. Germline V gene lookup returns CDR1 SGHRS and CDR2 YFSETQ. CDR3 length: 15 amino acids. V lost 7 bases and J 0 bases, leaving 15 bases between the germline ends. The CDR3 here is CASSLGPESTDTQYF. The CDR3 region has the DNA TGCGCCAGCTCCTTGGGCCCAGAAAGCACAGATACGCAGTATTTT.

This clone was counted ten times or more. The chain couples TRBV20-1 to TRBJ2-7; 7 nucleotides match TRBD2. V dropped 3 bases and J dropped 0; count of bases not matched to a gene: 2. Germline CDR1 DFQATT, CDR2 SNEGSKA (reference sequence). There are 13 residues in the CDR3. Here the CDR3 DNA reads TGCAGTGCTAGGTGGGAGGGCTCCTACGAGCAGTACTTC. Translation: CSARWEGSYEQYF.

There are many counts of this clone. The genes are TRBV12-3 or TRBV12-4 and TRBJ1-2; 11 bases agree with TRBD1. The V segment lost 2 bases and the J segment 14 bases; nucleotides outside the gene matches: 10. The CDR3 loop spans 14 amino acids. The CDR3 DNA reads TGTGCCAGCAGTTTATTTCGGGACAGGGGGAACCGGACCTTC. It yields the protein CASSLFRDRGNRTF.

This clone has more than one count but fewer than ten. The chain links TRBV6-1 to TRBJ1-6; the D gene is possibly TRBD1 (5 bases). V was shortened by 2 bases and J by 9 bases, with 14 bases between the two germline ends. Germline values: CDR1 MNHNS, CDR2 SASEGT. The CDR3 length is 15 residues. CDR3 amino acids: CASSEFAGLGSPLHF. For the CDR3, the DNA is TGTGCCAGCAGTGAATTCGCAGGGCTGGGTTCACCCCTCCACTTT.

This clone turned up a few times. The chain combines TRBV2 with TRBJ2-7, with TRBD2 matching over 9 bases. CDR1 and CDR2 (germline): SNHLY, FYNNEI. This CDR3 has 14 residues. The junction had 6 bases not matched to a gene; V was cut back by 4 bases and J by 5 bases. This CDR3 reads CASSGLIAGDEQYF. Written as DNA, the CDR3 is TGTGCCAGCAGTGGCTTAATAGCGGGAGACGAGCAGTACTTC.

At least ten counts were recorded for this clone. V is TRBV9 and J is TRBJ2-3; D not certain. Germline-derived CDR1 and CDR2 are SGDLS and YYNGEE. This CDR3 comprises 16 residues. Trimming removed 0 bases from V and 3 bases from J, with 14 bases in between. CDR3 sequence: CASSVGIWGRTDTQYF. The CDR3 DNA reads TGTGCCAGCAGCGTAGGAATATGGGGAAGGACAGATACGCAGTATTTT. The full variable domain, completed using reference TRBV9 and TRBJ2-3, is DSGVTQTPKHLITATGQRVTLRCSPRSGDLSVYWYQQSLDQGLQFLIQYYNGEERAKGNILERFSAQQFPDLHSELNLSSLELGDSALYFCASSVGIWGRTDTQYFGPGTRLTVL.

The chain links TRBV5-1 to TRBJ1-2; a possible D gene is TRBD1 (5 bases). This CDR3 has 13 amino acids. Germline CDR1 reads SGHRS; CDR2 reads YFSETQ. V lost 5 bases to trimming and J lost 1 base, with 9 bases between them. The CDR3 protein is CASRFDSNYGYTF. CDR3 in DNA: TGCGCCAGCAGATTTGACAGTAACTATGGCTACACCTTC.

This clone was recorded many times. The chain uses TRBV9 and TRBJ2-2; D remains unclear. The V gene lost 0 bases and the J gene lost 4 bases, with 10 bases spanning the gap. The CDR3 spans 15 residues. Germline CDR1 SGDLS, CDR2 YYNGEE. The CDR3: CASSVAPSSTGELFF. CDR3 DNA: TGTGCCAGCAGCGTAGCTCCGTCATCCACCGGGGAGCTGTTTTTT.

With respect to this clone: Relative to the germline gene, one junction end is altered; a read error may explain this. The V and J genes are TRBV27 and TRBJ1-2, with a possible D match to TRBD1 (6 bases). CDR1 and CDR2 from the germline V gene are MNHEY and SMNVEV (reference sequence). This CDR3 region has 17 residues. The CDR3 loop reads CASSLSGAGAGYIGNHF. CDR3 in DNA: TGTGCCAGCAGTTTATCGGGGGCTGGGGCAGGGTATATAGGGAACCACTTC.

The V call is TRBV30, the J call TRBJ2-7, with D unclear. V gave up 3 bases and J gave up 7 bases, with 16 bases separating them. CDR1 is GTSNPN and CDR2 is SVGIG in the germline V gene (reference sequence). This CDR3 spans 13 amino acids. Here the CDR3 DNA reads TGTGCCTGGAGCGCTCAGACGGCAGGAGAGCAGTACTTC. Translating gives CAWSAQTAGEQYF.

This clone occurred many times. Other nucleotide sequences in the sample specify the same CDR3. CDR3 nucleotide sequence: TGTGCCAGCAGCTTACAGCCTATGAACACTGAAGCTTTCTTT. It translates to CASSLQPMNTEAFF. V and J are TRBV7-2 and TRBJ1-1; D is uncertain. CDR3 length: 14 residues. With 2 bases removed from V and 0 bases from J, the gap between germline ends came to 7 bases. Per the germline V gene, CDR1 is SGHTA and CDR2 is FQGNSA.

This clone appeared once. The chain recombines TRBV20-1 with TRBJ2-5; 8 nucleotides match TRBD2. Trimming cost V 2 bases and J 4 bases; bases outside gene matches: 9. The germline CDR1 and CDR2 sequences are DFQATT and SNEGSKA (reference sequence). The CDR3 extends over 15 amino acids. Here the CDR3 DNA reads TGCAGTGCTAGAAACCGGGAGGGCCTGGGAGAGACCCAGTACTTC. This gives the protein CSARNREGLGETQYF.

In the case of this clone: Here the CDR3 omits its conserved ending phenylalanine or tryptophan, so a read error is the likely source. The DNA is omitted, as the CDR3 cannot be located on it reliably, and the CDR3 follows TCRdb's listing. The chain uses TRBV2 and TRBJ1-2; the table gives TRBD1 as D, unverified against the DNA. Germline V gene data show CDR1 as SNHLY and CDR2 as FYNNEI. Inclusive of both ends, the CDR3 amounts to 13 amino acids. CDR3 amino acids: CASIWDPGFAHTV.

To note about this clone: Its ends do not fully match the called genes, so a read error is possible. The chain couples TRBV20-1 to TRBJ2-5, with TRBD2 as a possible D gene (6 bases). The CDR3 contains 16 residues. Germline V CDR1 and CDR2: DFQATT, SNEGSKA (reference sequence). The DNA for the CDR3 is TGCAGTGCTAGACCTCCGCGGGGACCCTCTCAAGATACCCATTACTTC. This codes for CSARPPRGPSQDTHYF.

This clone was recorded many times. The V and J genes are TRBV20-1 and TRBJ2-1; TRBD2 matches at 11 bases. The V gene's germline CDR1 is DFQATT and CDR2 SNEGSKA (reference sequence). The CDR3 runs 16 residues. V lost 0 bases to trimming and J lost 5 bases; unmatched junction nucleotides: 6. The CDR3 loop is CSARDPTSGTHNEQFF. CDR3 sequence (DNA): TGCAGTGCTAGAGATCCGACTAGCGGGACCCACAATGAGCAGTTCTTC.

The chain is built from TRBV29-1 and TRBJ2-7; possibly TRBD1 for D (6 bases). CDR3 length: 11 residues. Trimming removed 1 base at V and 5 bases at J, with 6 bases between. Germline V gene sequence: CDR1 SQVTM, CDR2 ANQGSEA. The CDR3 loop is CSVEAGDEQYF. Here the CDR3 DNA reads TGCAGCGTTGAAGCAGGGGACGAGCAGTACTTC.

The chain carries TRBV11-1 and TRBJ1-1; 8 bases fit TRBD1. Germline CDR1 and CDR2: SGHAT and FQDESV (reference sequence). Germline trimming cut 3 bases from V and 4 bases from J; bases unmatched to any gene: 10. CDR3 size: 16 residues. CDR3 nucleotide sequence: TGTGCCAGCAGCTTGGGCTCAGGGGGCTTTGGCACTGAAGCTTTCTTT. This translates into CASSLGSGGFGTEAFF.

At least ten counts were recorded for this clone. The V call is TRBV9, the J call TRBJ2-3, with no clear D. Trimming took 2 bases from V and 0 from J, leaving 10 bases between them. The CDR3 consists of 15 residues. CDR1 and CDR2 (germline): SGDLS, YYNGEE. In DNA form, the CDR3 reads TGTGCCAGCAGCGTTTCCCCCACTAGCACAGATACGCAGTATTTT. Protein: CASSVSPTSTDTQYF. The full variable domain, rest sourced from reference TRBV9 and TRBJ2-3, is DSGVTQTPKHLITATGQRVTLRCSPRSGDLSVYWYQQSLDQGLQFLIQYYNGEERAKGNILERFSAQQFPDLHSELNLSSLELGDSALYFCASSVSPTSTDTQYFGPGTRLTVL.

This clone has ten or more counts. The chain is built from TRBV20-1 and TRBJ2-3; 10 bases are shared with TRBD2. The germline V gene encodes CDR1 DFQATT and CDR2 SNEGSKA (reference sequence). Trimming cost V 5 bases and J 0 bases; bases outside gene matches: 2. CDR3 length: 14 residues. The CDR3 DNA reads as TGCAGTGCTGGACTAGCGGTGAGCACAGATACGCAGTATTTT. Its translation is CSAGLAVSTDTQYF.

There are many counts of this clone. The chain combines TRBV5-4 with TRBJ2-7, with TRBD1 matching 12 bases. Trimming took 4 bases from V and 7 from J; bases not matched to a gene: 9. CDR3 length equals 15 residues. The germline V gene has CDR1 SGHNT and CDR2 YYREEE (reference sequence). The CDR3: CASSPGQGAAREQYF. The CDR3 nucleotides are TGTGCCAGCAGCCCGGGACAGGGGGCCGCCCGTGAGCAGTACTTC.

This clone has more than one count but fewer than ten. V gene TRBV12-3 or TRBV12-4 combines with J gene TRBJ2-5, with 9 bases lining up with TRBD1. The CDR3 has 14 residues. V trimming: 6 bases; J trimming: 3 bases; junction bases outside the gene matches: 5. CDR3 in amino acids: CASSWTGVKETQYF. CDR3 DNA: TGTGCCAGCAGCTGGACAGGGGTAAAAGAGACCCAGTACTTC.

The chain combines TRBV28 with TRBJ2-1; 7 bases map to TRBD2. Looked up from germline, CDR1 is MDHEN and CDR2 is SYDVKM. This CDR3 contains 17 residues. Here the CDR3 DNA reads TGTACGAACAGTACTAGCGAGAACGCGTTACGTCGCAATGAGCAGTTCTTC. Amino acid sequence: CTNSTSENALRRNEQFF.

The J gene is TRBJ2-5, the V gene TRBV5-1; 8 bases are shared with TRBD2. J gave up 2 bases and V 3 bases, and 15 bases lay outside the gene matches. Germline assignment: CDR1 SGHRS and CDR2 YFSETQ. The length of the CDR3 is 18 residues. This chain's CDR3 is CASSSARAGGRLQETQYF. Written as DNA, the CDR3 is TGCGCCAGCAGCTCCGCTCGGGCGGGGGGTAGGCTACAAGAGACCCAGTACTTC.

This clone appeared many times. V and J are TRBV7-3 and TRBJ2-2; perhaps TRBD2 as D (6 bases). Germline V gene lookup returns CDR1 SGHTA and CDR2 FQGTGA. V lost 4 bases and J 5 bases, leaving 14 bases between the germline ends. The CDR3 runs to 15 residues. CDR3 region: CASSSLAGNTGELFF. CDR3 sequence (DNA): TGTGCCAGCAGCTCCCTGGCGGGAAATACCGGGGAGCTGTTTTTT.

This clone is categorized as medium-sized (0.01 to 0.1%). The CDR3 bases are TGTGCCAGCAGTTACCTGAGGCAGGGTGGTGGCTACACCTTC. It is translated as CASSYLRQGGGYTF. The gene calls are TRBV6-2 or TRBV6-3 and TRBJ1-2, with a possible D match to TRBD1 (5 bases). Germline-derived CDR1 and CDR2 are MNHEY and SVGEGT. Trimming stripped 2 bases from V and 7 bases from J, with 14 bases between. This CDR3 has 14 amino acids.

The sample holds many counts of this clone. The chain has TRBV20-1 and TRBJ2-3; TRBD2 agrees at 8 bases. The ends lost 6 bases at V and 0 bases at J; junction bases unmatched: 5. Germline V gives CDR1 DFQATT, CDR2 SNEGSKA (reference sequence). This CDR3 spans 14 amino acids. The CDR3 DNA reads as TGCAGTGCGAGGACTAGCTCAAGCACAGATACGCAGTATTTT. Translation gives CSARTSSSTDTQYF.